This T cell receptor (beta chain) was obtained from a study of graft-versus-host responses after intestinal transplantation. About the study: Anti-thymocyte globulin served as induction for all recipients, who then took tacrolimus and steroids for about three years.

This clone was seen a handful of times. What it binds is not known. The V end lost 3 bases, the J end lost 4 bases, and 9 bases lay between the germline ends. The CDR3 runs 14 residues. The germline CDR1 and CDR2 sequences are SNHLY and FYNNEI. Some clones are missing from TCRdb's copy, which holds only in-frame ones; the method was immunoSEQ multiplex PCR. The table has 80,000 to 95,000 clones, about nine tenths seen once; the top ten hold roughly 5.5%. Study findings and constraints: There were GvH clones found in recipient marrow, and some of them appeared first in ileum or blood. An association linked early post-transplant HvG declines with peak circulating GvH clone levels.

The receptor comes from a human donor who received an intestinal transplant. This sequence joins TRBV2 and TRBJ1-4, with a weak D call TRBD1 (5 bases). The sequencing used unstimulated CD8+ T cells sorted from spleen or lymph node cells, collected before intestinal transplant. CDR3 amino acids: CASSDGTVNEKLFF. In nucleotides, the CDR3 is TGTGCCAGCAGTGACGGGACGGTTAATGAAAAACTGTTTTTT.